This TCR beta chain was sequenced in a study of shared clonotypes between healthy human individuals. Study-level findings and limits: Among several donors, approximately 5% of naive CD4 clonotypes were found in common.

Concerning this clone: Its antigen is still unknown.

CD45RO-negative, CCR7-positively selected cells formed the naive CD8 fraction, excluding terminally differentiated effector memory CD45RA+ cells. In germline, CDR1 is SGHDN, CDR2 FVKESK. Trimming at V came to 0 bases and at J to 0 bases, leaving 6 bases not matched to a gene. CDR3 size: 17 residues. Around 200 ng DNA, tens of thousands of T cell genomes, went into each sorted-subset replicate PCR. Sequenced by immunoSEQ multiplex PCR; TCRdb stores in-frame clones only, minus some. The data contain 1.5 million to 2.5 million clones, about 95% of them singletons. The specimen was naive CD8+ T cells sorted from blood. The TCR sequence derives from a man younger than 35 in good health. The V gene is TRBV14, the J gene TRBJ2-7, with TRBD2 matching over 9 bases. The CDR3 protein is CASSQDPKREDSYEQYF. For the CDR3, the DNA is TGTGCCAGCAGCCAAGATCCCAAGCGGGAGGACTCCTACGAGCAGTACTTC.